The 26 T cell receptor beta chains below were found in one sample sequenced in a study of identical twins. Via MiXCR, TCRdb re-called the 5' RACE reads, giving one row per CDR3 protein. The repertoire holds 450,000 or so distinct CDR3 sequences, with 14% as singletons. The sample also formed part of further work on yellow fever vaccine responses in identical twins.

Sequencing was carried out using CD4+ T cells sorted from blood. The origin of the receptors is a woman aged 18-35 years in good health.

This chain uses TRBV7-9 with TRBJ1-2, with 7 bases that match TRBD1. The germline CDR1 and CDR2 sequences are SEHNR and FQNEAQ (reference sequence). The length of the CDR3 is 14 residues. Unmatched junction bases numbered 11, after V lost 5 bases and J lost 8 bases. The CDR3 loop is CASSPTPGGIGYTF. CDR3 DNA sequence: TGTGCCAGCAGCCCGACCCCAGGGGGGATCGGCTACACCTTC.

This clonotype was seen a few times. The rearrangement links TRBV10-3 to TRBJ2-7, with D unresolved. This CDR3 region has 11 residues. Trimming shortened V by 7 bases and J by 6 bases, and 10 bases separated the two germline ends. Looked up from germline, CDR1 is ENHRY and CDR2 is SYGVKD. This CDR3 reads CAINDRSEQYF. In DNA form, the CDR3 reads TGTGCCATCAACGACCGCTCCGAGCAGTACTTC.

This clonotype was seen only a few times. This chain uses TRBV5-5 with TRBJ2-4; the D gene could be TRBD1 or TRBD2 (5 bases each). Germline V CDR1 and CDR2: SGHKS, YYEKEE (reference sequence). V dropped 3 bases and J dropped 9 bases, with 19 bases sitting between them. This CDR3 is built from 15 residues. The CDR3 protein is CASSSPGPPGVIQYF. The DNA of the CDR3 is TGTGCCAGCAGCTCTCCGGGACCTCCCGGCGTCATTCAGTACTTC.

This clonotype was observed a few times. This chain uses TRBV24-1 with TRBJ2-1; D might be TRBD1 (5 bases). There are 15 residues in the CDR3. Trimming removed 2 bases from V and 7 bases from J, with 14 bases in between. From germline, CDR1 is KGHDR and CDR2 SFDVKD. The CDR3 region is CATSDWGLPGNEQFF. The CDR3 DNA sequence: TGTGCCACCAGTGATTGGGGCCTCCCCGGGAATGAGCAGTTCTTC.

J is TRBJ2-5 and V is TRBV9; D possibly corresponds to TRBD1 (6 bases). CDR1 and CDR2 (germline): SGDLS, YYNGEE. The CDR3 contains 14 residues. Deletions cut 4 bases from V and 6 bases from J, with 16 bases between. The CDR3 protein is CASSPRDNAQTQYF. The CDR3 nucleotides read TGTGCCAGCAGCCCCCGGGACAATGCCCAGACCCAGTACTTC.

The table lists this clonotype with a few counts. The genes are TRBV24-1 and TRBJ2-7; D tentatively reads TRBD1 or TRBD2 (6 bases each). The CDR3 spans 16 residues. V lost 4 bases and J lost 2, with 17 bases in between. Germline assignment: CDR1 KGHDR and CDR2 SFDVKD. The CDR3 DNA follows: TGTGCCACCAGTGAGCCCACAGGGTCGGGAGCCTACGAGCAGTACTTC. Its translation: CATSEPTGSGAYEQYF.

The chain employs TRBV7-2 and TRBJ2-3; 10 nucleotides agree with TRBD2. The CDR3 is 15 residues long. J was trimmed by 3 bases and V by 6 bases; bases with no gene match: 6. CDR1 SGHTA and CDR2 FQGNSA come from the germline V gene. DNA of the CDR3: TGTGCCAGCAGGGCAGGACTAGCGGTAACAGATACGCAGTATTTT. This sequence encodes CASRAGLAVTDTQYF.

This clonotype was seen a handful of times. The chain links TRBV7-9 to TRBJ2-3; D is possibly TRBD1 (6 bases). Germline V lookup: CDR1 SEHNR, CDR2 FQNEAQ (reference sequence). CDR3 length: 16 amino acids. V was pared by 5 bases and J by 5 bases, with 20 bases between. The CDR3 loop is CASSPGAQGKLDTQYF. The DNA of the CDR3 is TGTGCCAGCAGCCCTGGTGCGCAGGGGAAGTTAGATACGCAGTATTTT.

This clonotype was seen more than once but under ten times. The DNA of the CDR3 is TGTGCCAGCAGTTGGTATCGGCCAGGGTCCTACAATGAGCAGTTCTTC. It encodes CASSWYRPGSYNEQFF. V and J are TRBV12-3 or TRBV12-4 and TRBJ2-1; weak D call: TRBD1 (5 bases). V was pared by 4 bases and J by 1 base, with 14 bases between. The CDR3 consists of 16 residues.

The rearrangement uses TRBV18 and TRBJ2-1, with 11 bases that match TRBD2. Germline assignment: CDR1 KGHSH and CDR2 LQKENI. There are 17 residues in the CDR3. The J segment lost 7 bases and the V segment lost 2 bases, leaving 10 bases of the junction unmatched. The CDR3 here is CASSPISLAGEQNEQFF. CDR3 nucleotides: TGTGCCAGCTCACCAATCTCACTAGCGGGAGAGCAAAATGAGCAGTTCTTC.

The table lists this clonotype with a few counts. In DNA, the CDR3 is TGCGCCAGCAGCCCCTCCGGGACAGGGTTTCGTACTGAAGCTTTCTTT. Residues: CASSPSGTGFRTEAFF. This sequence joins TRBV5-1 and TRBJ1-1; 9 bases are shared with TRBD1. The CDR3 runs to 16 residues. The V gene end was trimmed by 4 bases and the J gene end by 5 bases; junction bases not matched to a gene: 12. Germline V lookup: CDR1 SGHRS, CDR2 YFSETQ.

DNA of the CDR3: TGTGCCAGCAGTTACCAATCGACAGGGTCGGGCTATGGCTACACCTTC. This encodes CASSYQSTGSGYGYTF. The genes are TRBV6-5 and TRBJ1-2; 7 bases match TRBD1. Germline V gene data show CDR1 as MNHEY and CDR2 as SVGAGI. The CDR3 totals 16 residues. Germline trimming cut 2 bases from V and 4 bases from J; bases unmatched to any gene: 10.

This clonotype showed up just a few times. The rearrangement links TRBV12-3 or TRBV12-4 to TRBJ2-7; 8 bases map to TRBD2. The V and J ends lost 3 bases and 7 bases, in that order; junction bases with no gene match: 5. The CDR3 runs to 13 residues. The CDR3 DNA follows: TGTGCCAGCAGTTTTGGGGTAGCGGGGGAGCAGTACTTC. As protein: CASSFGVAGEQYF.

The chain combines TRBV7-8 with TRBJ2-1; maybe TRBD1 (7 bases). CDR3 length equals 16 residues. Germline V gives CDR1 SGHVS, CDR2 FQNEAQ. The V and J ends lost 6 bases and 8 bases respectively, with 23 bases between them. The DNA for the CDR3 is TGTGCCAGCAGTTCGACGCAGACAGGGCGGGGTGATGAGCAGTTCTTC. This gives the protein CASSSTQTGRGDEQFF.

The rearrangement joins TRBV5-5 to TRBJ2-1; a possible D gene is TRBD1 (5 bases). This CDR3 spans 12 amino acids. Deletions cut 2 bases from V and 9 bases from J, with 9 bases between. Germline CDR1 SGHKS, CDR2 YYEKEE (reference sequence). In nucleotides, the CDR3 is TGTGCCAGCAGCTTAGGGGTAGCTGAGCAGTTCTTC. The encoded protein is CASSLGVAEQFF.

The chain combines TRBV11-2 with TRBJ2-7, with D perhaps matching TRBD2 (5 bases). Germline loops: CDR1 SGHAT, CDR2 FQNNGV. The CDR3 has 14 residues. Trimming pared 3 bases from V and 4 bases from J, leaving 13 bases between. Written as DNA, the CDR3 is TGTGCCAGCAGCTTCACCGGGAAATATTACGAGCAGTACTTC. Translated: CASSFTGKYYEQYF. The variable domain in full, completed from reference TRBV11-2 and TRBJ2-7, reads EAGVAQSPRYKIIEKRQSVAFWCNPISGHATLYWYQQILGQGPKLLIQFQNNGVVDDSQLPKDRFSAERLKGVDSTLKIQPAKLEDSAVYLCASSFTGKYYEQYFGPGTRLTVT.

This clonotype showed up just a few times. V and J are TRBV24-1 and TRBJ2-2; D tentatively fits TRBD1 or TRBD2 (5 bases each). Germline V gene sequence: CDR1 KGHDR, CDR2 SFDVKD. Trimming stripped 10 bases from V and 6 bases from J, with 14 bases between. The CDR3 is 13 amino acids. CDR3 bases: TGTGCCACAGGGACCCGCACGTCCGGGGAGCTGTTTTTT. Translating gives CATGTRTSGELFF.

This chain joins TRBV27 and TRBJ2-3; D is perhaps TRBD2 (6 bases). Per germline, CDR1 MNHEY and CDR2 SMNVEV (reference sequence). The CDR3 has 15 amino acids. V lost 5 bases, J lost 4 bases, and 16 bases lay in between. CDR3 DNA: TGTGCCAGCAGTCGCCGGGGACTTCCCCCAGATACGCAGTATTTT. This encodes CASSRRGLPPDTQYF.

The chain links TRBV23-1 to TRBJ2-1, with 9 bases matching TRBD1. TRBV23-1 is placed among ORFs of uncertain function. V shed 2 bases, J shed 5 bases, and the junction held 7 bases outside the gene matches. The CDR3 is 16 residues long. For the CDR3, the DNA is TGCGCCAGCAGTCAAAAGACAGGGGGAGGAGACAATGAGCAGTTCTTC. Residues: CASSQKTGGGDNEQFF.

The chain combines TRBV25-1 with TRBJ2-2; D is possibly TRBD2 (5 bases). The germline V gene encodes CDR1 MGHDK and CDR2 SYGVNS. Trimming stripped 3 bases from V and 2 bases from J, with 10 bases between. CDR3 length: 15 residues. The CDR3 DNA follows: TGTGCCAGCAGTGACACACGGGGAAACACCGGGGAGCTGTTTTTT. This encodes CASSDTRGNTGELFF.

In this sample, this clonotype turned up many times. This sequence joins TRBV10-3 and TRBJ2-1; no definite D call. The ends were cut back, 4 bases at V and 6 bases at J, with 7 bases in the middle. The CDR3 consists of 12 residues. Germline V gene sequence: CDR1 ENHRY, CDR2 SYGVKD. The CDR3 here is CAISGFSNEQFF. The CDR3 nucleotides read TGTGCCATCAGTGGCTTTTCCAATGAGCAGTTCTTC.

This clonotype came up a few times. This chain joins TRBV3-1 and TRBJ2-2, with a possible D match to TRBD1 (6 bases). Per the germline V gene, CDR1 is LGHDT and CDR2 is YNNKEL (reference sequence). The ends were cut back, 2 bases at V and 5 bases at J, with 12 bases in the middle. The CDR3 sequence is 15 residues long. CDR3: CASSQIQGLTGELFF. The CDR3 nucleotides are TGTGCCAGCAGCCAAATCCAGGGGCTTACCGGGGAGCTGTTTTTT.

The chain links TRBV25-1 to TRBJ2-1, with 13 bases lining up with TRBD2. The CDR3 sequence is 14 residues long. Germline loops: CDR1 MGHDK, CDR2 SYGVNS. Unmatched junction bases numbered 3, after V lost 8 bases and J lost 5 bases. CDR3 in amino acids: CASQGLAGNNEQFF. The CDR3 bases are TGTGCCAGCCAGGGACTAGCGGGGAACAATGAGCAGTTCTTC.

The rearrangement links TRBV25-1 to TRBJ2-5; D uncertain. The ends were cut back, 4 bases at V and 2 bases at J, with 8 bases in the middle. Germline CDR1 MGHDK, CDR2 SYGVNS. The CDR3 spans 13 residues. CDR3 protein: CASSVAGQETQYF. The DNA of the CDR3 is TGTGCCAGCAGTGTGGCAGGACAAGAGACCCAGTACTTC.

This clonotype turned up a few times. This chain connects TRBV5-4 to TRBJ2-7; tentatively, D is TRBD1 or TRBD2 (5 bases each). V was shortened by 5 bases and J by 9 bases, with 18 bases between the two germline ends. This CDR3 contains 13 residues. Germline loops: CDR1 SGHNT, CDR2 YYREEE (reference sequence). CDR3 bases: TGTGCCAGCAGTCAGGGACGCCTTCCGGGGCAGTACTTC. As protein: CASSQGRLPGQYF. The variable domain in full, with the rest retrieved from reference TRBV5-4 and TRBJ2-7, is ETGVTQSPTHLIKTRGQQVTLRCSSQSGHNTVSWYQQALGQGPQFIFQYYREEENGRGNFPPRFSGLQFPNYSSELNVNALELDDSALYLCASSQGRLPGQYFGPGTRLTVT.

The chain has TRBV30 and TRBJ2-1; no firm D call. Trimming removed 8 bases from V and 6 bases from J, with 17 bases in between. This CDR3 is built from 13 residues. Germline V gene data show CDR1 as GTSNPN and CDR2 as SVGIG (reference sequence). In nucleotides, the CDR3 is TGTGCCGCTCAAAACCTCGCAGGCAATGAGCAGTTCTTC. Translating gives CAAQNLAGNEQFF.